This TCR beta chain stems from a study of blood T cell repertoires in COVID-19. Study overall: Donors in the United States, Italy and Spain gave samples during acute or convalescent COVID-19.

As originally analysed: Estimates of nucleated cell counts were drawn from the amplification of reference gene primers. Generated by immunoSEQ multiplex PCR, the TCRdb table keeps only in-frame clones and is missing some. That table supplies the V and J calls and clone size; D and trimming were determined from the DNA. The sample lists 310,000 or so clones, 89% occurring once. The germline V gene encodes CDR1 MGHDK and CDR2 SYGVNS. With 6 bases removed from V and 0 bases from J, the gap between germline ends came to 8 bases. This CDR3 has 13 amino acids. The receptor was derived from a man between 18 and 35 years old who had recovered from COVID-19. The chain uses TRBV25-1 and TRBJ1-1; D perhaps matches TRBD1 (5 bases). The sample consisted of peripheral blood. For the CDR3, the DNA is TGTGCCAGCAGGAACAGGTTGAACACTGAAGCTTTCTTT. Protein product: CASRNRLNTEAFF.